The rows below give T cell receptor beta chains drawn from one sample of a study of early T cells in non-severe SARS-CoV-2 infection. A single record per CDR3 protein comes from TCRdb applying MiXCR to the 5' RACE reads. The sample records over 85,000 distinct CDR3 sequences, around 17% being singletons. The specimen was whole blood. All receptors derive from an adult who was a healthcare worker with PCR-confirmed SARS-CoV-2 infection or an uninfected control (not recorded which). CDR3s include the opening cysteine and the closing phenylalanine or tryptophan. The order of the fields is J gene, V gene, clone size, D gene, CDR3 protein, CDR3 DNA. The D gene is left open where the match is weak. Where a row states a size, it is once, few, many or the class of an expanded clone; other rows omit it.

J: TRBJ2-3
V: TRBV28
size: .
D: TRBD1
CDR3: CASSFQGGTDTQYF
DNA: TGTGCCAGCAGTTTCCAGGGGGGCACAGATACGCAGTATTTT

J: TRBJ2-7
V: TRBV7-9
size: .
D: .
CDR3: CASSQQQTYEQYF
DNA: TGTGCCAGCAGCCAGCAACAAACCTACGAGCAGTACTTC

J: TRBJ2-1
V: TRBV7-6
size: few
D: TRBD2
CDR3: CASSLEGWLAEQFF
DNA: TGTGCCAGCAGCTTAGAGGGGTGGCTAGCGGAACAGTTCTTC

J: TRBJ2-7
V: TRBV2
size: few
D: .
CDR3: CASSEEYEQYF
DNA: TGTGCCAGCAGTGAAGAGTACGAGCAGTACTTC

J: TRBJ2-3
V: TRBV20-1
size: few
D: .
CDR3: CSARDNGLDSDTQYF
DNA: TGCAGTGCTAGAGATAACGGCCTAGACTCAGATACGCAGTATTTT

J: TRBJ1-1
V: TRBV28
size: .
D: .
CDR3: CATGRPNTEAFF
DNA: TGTGCCACCGGACGACCGAACACTGAAGCTTTCTTT

J: TRBJ2-7
V: TRBV7-9
size: .
D: TRBD2
CDR3: CASSLYGTSSYEQYF
DNA: TGTGCCAGCAGCTTATACGGGACTAGCTCCTACGAGCAGTACTTC

J: TRBJ2-7
V: TRBV28
size: once
D: TRBD1
CDR3: CASSLVVGTGIDEQYF
DNA: TGTGCCAGCAGTTTAGTCGTAGGGACAGGGATCGACGAGCAGTACTTC

J: TRBJ2-3
V: TRBV6-4
size: many
D: TRBD2
CDR3: CASSDSAGASTDTQYF
DNA: TGTGCCAGCAGTGACTCTGCGGGAGCTAGCACAGATACGCAGTATTTT

J: TRBJ1-2
V: TRBV27
size: .
D: .
CDR3: CASSFAGNYGYTF
DNA: TGTGCCAGCAGTTTTGCGGGGAACTATGGCTACACCTTC

J: TRBJ2-7
V: TRBV29-1
size: .
D: .
CDR3: CSVVADSYEQYF
DNA: TGCAGCGTTGTAGCGGACTCCTACGAGCAGTACTTC

J: TRBJ2-2
V: TRBV7-6
size: .
D: .
CDR3: CASSSYASRSGELFF
DNA: TGTGCCAGCAGCTCTTACGCCTCACGATCCGGGGAGCTGTTTTTT

J: TRBJ2-5
V: TRBV24-1
size: .
D: .
CDR3: CATSDPVDNQETQYF
DNA: TGTGCCACCAGTGATCCCGTAGACAACCAAGAGACCCAGTACTTC

J: TRBJ2-1
V: TRBV28
size: .
D: .
CDR3: CASYRKGVAVSSFNEQFF
DNA: TGTGCCAGTTATCGAAAGGGTGTGGCAGTCAGCTCCTTCAATGAGCAGTTCTTC

J: TRBJ2-1
V: TRBV6-2/TRBV6-3
size: .
D: TRBD1
CDR3: CASSYFTGTGGYNEQFF
DNA: TGTGCCAGCAGTTACTTTACCGGGACAGGGGGCTACAATGAGCAGTTCTTC

J: TRBJ2-4
V: TRBV15
size: many
D: .
CDR3: CATSSPTTGDIQYF
DNA: TGTGCCACCAGCAGCCCAACGACCGGGGACATTCAGTACTTC

J: TRBJ1-1
V: TRBV6-2/TRBV6-3
size: many
D: .
CDR3: CASSPRQPLRGTEAFF
DNA: TGTGCCAGCAGTCCAAGACAGCCTCTAAGGGGAACTGAAGCTTTCTTT

J: TRBJ2-7
V: TRBV6-2/TRBV6-3
size: .
D: TRBD1
CDR3: CASRSYSGTGSYEQYF
DNA: TGTGCCAGCAGATCCTATTCCGGGACAGGGTCCTACGAGCAGTACTTC

J: TRBJ1-2
V: TRBV7-9
size: medium-sized
D: TRBD1
CDR3: CASSSGTGDYGYTF
DNA: TGTGCCAGCAGCTCCGGGACAGGTGACTATGGCTACACCTTC

J: TRBJ2-7
V: TRBV6-1
size: .
D: TRBD2
CDR3: CASSEVGLAYEQYF
DNA: TGTGCCAGCAGTGAAGTAGGACTAGCCTACGAGCAGTACTTC

J: TRBJ2-5
V: TRBV28
size: few
D: .
CDR3: CATTVKETQYF
DNA: TGTGCCACGACAGTTAAAGAGACCCAGTACTTC

J: TRBJ2-7
V: TRBV6-6
size: few
D: TRBD2
CDR3: CASSSGTSGGPYEQYF
DNA: TGTGCCAGCAGTTCCGGGACTAGCGGGGGCCCCTACGAGCAGTACTTC

J: TRBJ1-1
V: TRBV7-9
size: .
D: .
CDR3: CASSLKTSNTEAFF
DNA: TGTGCCAGCAGCTTAAAGACATCGAACACTGAAGCTTTCTTT

J: TRBJ2-1
V: TRBV28
size: few
D: TRBD2
CDR3: CASSLRLAGEYNEQFF
DNA: TGTGCCAGCAGTTTACGGCTAGCGGGAGAATACAATGAGCAGTTCTTC

J: TRBJ1-2
V: TRBV5-1
size: few
D: TRBD1
CDR3: CASSLDRGTNYGYTF
DNA: TGCGCCAGCAGCTTGGACAGGGGGACTAACTATGGCTACACCTTC

J: TRBJ2-5
V: TRBV20-1
size: few
D: TRBD2
CDR3: CSATGTSGGKKTQYF
DNA: TGCAGTGCCACAGGGACTAGCGGGGGTAAAAAGACCCAGTACTTC

J: TRBJ2-3
V: TRBV18
size: .
D: .
CDR3: CASSLGRVGTDTQYF
DNA: TGTGCCAGCTCCCTCGGACGGGTAGGAACAGATACGCAGTATTTT

J: TRBJ2-1
V: TRBV4-3
size: many
D: TRBD1
CDR3: CASSQGDSPWNEQFF
DNA: TGCGCCAGCAGCCAAGGGGACAGCCCCTGGAATGAGCAGTTCTTC

J: TRBJ2-3
V: TRBV5-5
size: .
D: .
CDR3: CASSPLGDTQYF
DNA: TGTGCCAGCAGCCCCCTGGGGGATACGCAGTATTTT

J: TRBJ2-5
V: TRBV6-2/TRBV6-3
size: .
D: TRBD2
CDR3: CASRKLAGGETQYF
DNA: TGTGCCAGCAGGAAACTAGCGGGGGGAGAGACCCAGTACTTC

J: TRBJ1-4
V: TRBV7-9
size: .
D: TRBD1
CDR3: CASNPQVGDREDEKLFF
DNA: TGTGCCAGCAACCCCCAGGTTGGGGACAGGGAGGATGAAAAACTGTTTTTT

J: TRBJ2-2
V: TRBV13
size: .
D: .
CDR3: CASSRGYNTGELFF
DNA: TGTGCCAGCAGCCGGGGGTACAACACCGGGGAGCTGTTTTTT

J: TRBJ2-1
V: TRBV11-2
size: .
D: TRBD1
CDR3: CASSLVSGQRNNEQFF
DNA: TGTGCCAGCAGCTTAGTATCGGGACAGAGAAACAATGAGCAGTTCTTC

J: TRBJ2-2
V: TRBV5-1
size: .
D: .
CDR3: CASNFLGNTGELFF
DNA: TGCGCCAGCAACTTCCTCGGGAACACCGGGGAGCTGTTTTTT

J: TRBJ2-5
V: TRBV7-2
size: few
D: .
CDR3: CASSSHRGTQYF
DNA: TGTGCCAGCAGCTCCCACAGAGGAACCCAGTACTTC

J: TRBJ2-2
V: TRBV7-6
size: .
D: .
CDR3: CASTQAGQELFF
DNA: TGTGCCAGCACTCAAGCGGGCCAAGAGCTGTTTTTT

J: TRBJ1-1
V: TRBV20-1
size: few
D: TRBD1
CDR3: CSAGQGARTEAFF
DNA: TGCAGTGCCGGCCAGGGGGCTCGCACTGAAGCTTTCTTT

J: TRBJ1-5
V: TRBV7-2
size: few
D: .
CDR3: CASSLEGQPQHF
DNA: TGTGCCAGCAGCTTAGAAGGGCAGCCCCAGCATTTT

J: TRBJ2-7
V: TRBV25-1
size: few
D: .
CDR3: CASRPRATYEQYF
DNA: TGTGCCAGCCGCCCTCGCGCGACCTACGAGCAGTACTTC

J: TRBJ2-3
V: TRBV29-1
size: few
D: .
CDR3: CSVEGRSGDTQYF
DNA: TGCAGCGTTGAAGGACGCTCGGGGGATACGCAGTATTTT

J: TRBJ2-2
V: TRBV6-2/TRBV6-3
size: many
D: .
CDR3: CASRASKIANTGELFF
DNA: TGTGCCAGCAGAGCCTCAAAAATCGCGAACACCGGGGAGCTGTTTTTT